This entry concerns a single T cell receptor (beta chain). Its antigen is unidentified. There are 13 residues in the CDR3. Germline loops: CDR1 SQVTM, CDR2 ANQGSEA. V lost 7 bases and J lost 5, with 14 bases in between. The sequenced template was RNA, covering the TCR beta CDR3 region. RT-PCR with HTBI primers came first, then second-round multiplex PCR. One entry per CDR3 protein, called by TCRdb with MiXCR from the multiplex PCR reads. The sample has about 700,000 distinct CDR3 sequences, 35% to 50% seen once. The data are from a study of Graves' ophthalmopathy and Graves' hyperthyroidism. Study-level background: Peripheral blood was gathered at first diagnosis, ahead of any treatment whatsoever. General study points: Blood also harbored most expanded thyroid clonotypes above 0.001 frequency.

Sequencing was performed on peripheral blood. This chain links TRBV29-1 with TRBJ1-4; D possibly corresponds to TRBD1 (6 bases). The sequence was obtained from an adult man with Graves' ophthalmopathy. As DNA, the CDR3 is TGCAGCGGCCGGACAGCGGGAAATGAAAAACTGTTTTTT. Its protein is CSGRTAGNEKLFF.